Below, 6 T cell receptor beta chains from the same sample are listed, as sequenced in a study of beta chain features in type 1 diabetes. The investigators reverse transcribed all of the isolated RNA, so they sequenced expressed TCRB transcripts. Clones were sequenced by immunoSEQ multiplex PCR, and TCRdb holds only the in-frame ones, with some missing. The sample yields nearly 250,000 clones, under 70% seen once. Sample: naive CD4+ T cells from blood. Receptors were obtained from a young man in good health.

This clone came up a few times. The chain couples TRBV5-6 to TRBJ1-2; the D is unclear. From germline, CDR1 is SGHDT and CDR2 YYEEEE. This CDR3 is built from 12 residues. V was pared by 0 bases and J by 8 bases, with 8 bases between. CDR3 bases: TGTGCCAGCAGCTTGGACGGGCGGGGCTACACCTTC. This gives the protein CASSLDGRGYTF. Using reference TRBV5-6 and TRBJ1-2 for the parts outside the CDR3, the full variable domain is DAGVTQSPTHLIKTRGQQVTLRCSPKSGHDTVSWYQQALGQGPQFIFQYYEEEERQRGNFPDRFSGHQFPNYSSELNVNALLLGDSALYLCASSLDGRGYTFGSGTRLTVV.

This sequence joins TRBV18 and TRBJ2-1; no reliable D call. Germline V gene lookup returns CDR1 KGHSH and CDR2 LQKENI. The length of the CDR3 is 14 residues. V was cut by 3 bases and J by 9 bases, with 15 bases left in between. CDR3 protein: CASSPSSISVEQFF. Here the CDR3 DNA reads TGTGCCAGCTCACCCAGCTCAATAAGCGTTGAGCAGTTCTTC.

The rearrangement joins TRBV27 to TRBJ2-2, with a tentative D call TRBD2 (5 bases). V was clipped by 5 bases and J by 4 bases, with 17 bases between them. Germline values: CDR1 MNHEY, CDR2 SMNVEV (reference sequence). The CDR3 extends over 16 amino acids. CDR3 in DNA: TGTGCCAGCAGTGCCCTAGAAGCCGGAGGCACCGGGGAGCTGTTTTTT. This translates into CASSALEAGGTGELFF.

Here the CDR3 reads CAMGQGTYNEQFF. DNA of the CDR3: TGTGCCATGGGGCAGGGGACGTACAATGAGCAGTTCTTC. V gene TRBV6-1 combines with J gene TRBJ2-1, with a weak D call TRBD1 (6 bases). Germline V lookup: CDR1 MNHNS, CDR2 SASEGT. The length of the CDR3 is 13 residues. V was cut by 10 bases and J by 4 bases, with 14 bases left in between.

The chain joins TRBV30 to TRBJ1-6; the D gene is possibly TRBD1 (5 bases). V lost 2 bases, J lost 13 bases, and 21 bases lay in between. CDR1 is GTSNPN and CDR2 is SVGIG in the germline V gene (reference sequence). The CDR3 consists of 15 residues. The CDR3 spells CAWSRKDIGDTPLHF. The CDR3 DNA reads TGTGCCTGGAGTCGAAAGGACATTGGCGATACTCCCCTCCACTTT.

The rearrangement links TRBV4-1 to TRBJ2-7, with 11 bases matching TRBD2. The germline gives CDR1 MGHRA, CDR2 YSYEKL. The CDR3 sequence is 18 residues long. The J segment lost 3 bases and the V segment lost 4 bases, leaving 14 bases of the junction unmatched. The CDR3 nucleotides are TGCGCCAGCAGCCGAGAGGCTAGCGGGAGGACCAATTTCTACGAGCAGTACTTC. This gives the protein CASSREASGRTNFYEQYF.